This entry lists 25 T cell receptor beta chains sequenced from one sample in a study of vaccination and CD4 T cells after COVID-19. Regarding treatment: roughly 10-day PBMC culture with coronavirus spike peptide pools or control peptides (ViraFEST assay). Their antigens remain unidentified. The Oncomine TCR Beta short-read assay generated sequence data from the DNA of cultured CD4+ T cells. TCRdb independently ran MiXCR on the PCR reads; one entry per CDR3 protein. The table shows 14,000 or so distinct CDR3 sequences, with about 29% occurring only once. The sequenced sample consisted of cultured CD4+ T cells from blood. These receptor sequences come from a human donor with COVID-19.

The rearrangement joins TRBV7-2 to TRBJ2-2; D is possibly TRBD2 (7 bases). This CDR3 has 16 amino acids. V was cut by 2 bases and J by 6 bases, with 16 bases left in between. CDR1 SGHTA and CDR2 FQGNSA come from the germline V gene. CDR3 DNA: TGTGCCAGCAGCTTAAACGGGGGGCAAAACGCCGGGGAGCTGTTTTTT. Its translation: CASSLNGGQNAGELFF. Looking up the rest from reference TRBV7-2 and TRBJ2-2 gives the full variable domain: GAGVSQSPSNKVTEKGKDVELRCDPISGHTALYWYRQSLGQGLEFLIYFQGNSAPDKSGLPSDRFSAERTGGSVSTLTIQRTQQEDSAVYLCASSLNGGQNAGELFFGEGSRLTVL.

The chain employs TRBV2 and TRBJ2-3; D is unresolved. The V end lost 6 bases, the J end lost 6 bases, and 7 bases lay between the germline ends. The CDR3 covers 11 residues. In germline, CDR1 is SNHLY, CDR2 FYNNEI. DNA of the CDR3: TGTGCCAGCAGGGTAGTGGATACGCAGTATTTT. It codes for CASRVVDTQYF.

This clonotype was observed a few times. CDR3 region: CASSFDRYSPLHF. CDR3 nucleotides: TGTGCCAGCAGCTTCGACAGATATTCACCCCTCCACTTT. V gene TRBV5-4 combines with J gene TRBJ1-6, with D possibly TRBD1 on 5 matching bases. The CDR3 extends over 13 amino acids. V lost 2 bases and J 8 bases, leaving 8 bases between the germline ends. CDR1 SGHNT and CDR2 YYREEE come from the germline V gene (reference sequence).

This chain connects TRBV7-2 to TRBJ1-2; TRBD1 aligns across 11 bases. CDR1 is SGHTA and CDR2 is FQGNSA in the germline V gene. The CDR3 has 16 residues. With V trimmed by 1 base and J by 7 bases, 8 bases remained unmatched. The CDR3 reads CASSLVGQGAAIGYTF. CDR3 sequence (DNA): TGTGCCAGCAGCTTAGTTGGACAGGGGGCGGCTATTGGCTACACCTTC.

This clonotype was observed once. The chain is built from TRBV19 and TRBJ1-5; D is ambiguous. The ends were cut back, 2 bases at V and 7 bases at J, with 18 bases in the middle. The CDR3 loop spans 16 amino acids. Germline CDR1 and CDR2: LNHDA and SQIVND (reference sequence). The CDR3 sequence: CASSIPHSAAGQPQHF. For the CDR3, the DNA is TGTGCCAGTAGTATACCACACTCAGCTGCTGGGCAGCCCCAGCATTTT. The full variable domain, in which reference TRBV19 and TRBJ1-5 provide the parts outside the CDR3, is DGGITQSPKYLFRKEGQNVTLSCEQNLNHDAMYWYRQDPGQGLRLIYYSQIVNDFQKGDIAEGYSVSREKKESFPLTVTSAQKNPTAFYLCASSIPHSAAGQPQHFGDGTRLSIL.

This clonotype was picked up a small number of times. The chain links TRBV28 to TRBJ1-2; D remains unclear. With 3 bases removed from V and 4 bases from J, the gap between germline ends came to 15 bases. CDR1 MDHEN and CDR2 SYDVKM come from the germline V gene. This CDR3 is built from 15 residues. The CDR3 is CASSLAAFRSYGYTF. DNA for the CDR3: TGTGCCAGCAGTTTGGCCGCTTTCAGAAGCTATGGCTACACCTTC.

This chain connects TRBV9 to TRBJ1-1; weak D call: TRBD1 (6 bases). CDR1 SGDLS and CDR2 YYNGEE come from the germline V gene. The CDR3 runs 15 residues. V was pared by 0 bases and J by 8 bases, with 17 bases between. The CDR3 loop is CASSVALGGDREAFF. CDR3 DNA: TGTGCCAGCAGCGTAGCTCTGGGTGGAGACAGGGAAGCTTTCTTT.

This clonotype was counted only a few times. The chain joins TRBV4-2 to TRBJ2-3; D not certain. CDR1 and CDR2 from the germline V gene are LGHNA and YNFKEQ. Trimming took off 0 bases at V and 4 bases at J, with 14 bases between the two ends. The CDR3 is 16 residues long. CDR3 DNA sequence: TGTGCCAGCAGCCAAGACGGTAGCATCGGGTCAGATACGCAGTATTTT. It encodes CASSQDGSIGSDTQYF.

The rearrangement joins TRBV6-5 to TRBJ1-3; maybe TRBD1 (5 bases). The CDR3 runs to 16 residues. Germline V gives CDR1 MNHEY, CDR2 SVGAGI. The ends were cut back, 3 bases at V and 0 bases at J, with 12 bases in the middle. Written as DNA, the CDR3 is TGTGCCAGCAGTTATGGGGACGCAGCCTCTGGAAACACCATATATTTT. Amino acid sequence: CASSYGDAASGNTIYF.

This clonotype was counted only a few times. V and J are TRBV7-9 and TRBJ1-6; D uncertain. CDR3 size: 13 residues. With 4 bases removed from V and 7 bases from J, the gap between germline ends came to 8 bases. CDR1 is SEHNR, CDR2 FQNEAQ, per germline (reference sequence). CDR3 amino acids: CASSSSRNSPLHF. The CDR3 DNA is TGTGCCAGCAGCTCGTCGCGGAATTCACCCCTCCACTTT.

The chain combines TRBV7-2 with TRBJ1-5; TRBD1 might be the D (5 bases). Per the germline V gene, CDR1 is SGHTA and CDR2 is FQGNSA. CDR3 length equals 15 residues. Trimming removed 4 bases at V and 3 bases at J, with 13 bases between. The CDR3 DNA reads as TGTGCCAGCAGCTCCTCGGGACGCCCCAATCAGCCCCAGCATTTT. The encoded protein is CASSSSGRPNQPQHF.

This clonotype showed up just a few times. In DNA, the CDR3 is TGTGCCAGCAGCTTGGGACAGGTGGCAACCTACGAGCAGTACTTC. Residues: CASSLGQVATYEQYF. The chain recombines TRBV5-8 with TRBJ2-7; possible D gene TRBD1, 6 bases. Trimming pared 0 bases from V and 2 bases from J, leaving 12 bases between. Germline V gene data show CDR1 as SGHTS and CDR2 as YDEGEE. The CDR3 totals 15 residues. The whole variable domain, remainder taken from reference TRBV5-8 and TRBJ2-7, is EAGVTQSPTHLIKTRGQQATLRCSPISGHTSVYWYQQALGLGLQFLLWYDEGEERNRGNFPPRFSGRQFPNYSSELNVNALELEDSALYLCASSLGQVATYEQYFGPGTRLTVT.

In nucleotides, the CDR3 is TGCAGTGCCCGCGACATCCCATCACAGCCCCAGCATTTT. It translates to CSARDIPSQPQHF. The V call is TRBV20-1, the J call TRBJ1-5; no clear D. Trimming removed 6 bases from V and 7 bases from J, with 16 bases in between. The CDR3 covers 13 residues. Germline V gene sequence: CDR1 DFQATT, CDR2 SNEGSKA (reference sequence).

This clonotype showed up just once. J is TRBJ1-2 and V is TRBV9; no definite D call. Germline V lookup: CDR1 SGDLS, CDR2 YYNGEE. V was shortened by 0 bases and J by 7 bases, with 22 bases between the two germline ends. The CDR3 loop spans 17 amino acids. The CDR3 sequence is CASSVDSWRQNEGGYTF. In DNA, the CDR3 is TGTGCCAGCAGCGTAGATTCTTGGAGGCAGAACGAGGGTGGCTACACCTTC.

The chain couples TRBV10-3 to TRBJ2-7; D is undetermined. Germline V lookup: CDR1 ENHRY, CDR2 SYGVKD. CDR3 size: 11 residues. V lost 2 bases, J lost 3 bases, and 2 bases lay in between. Here the CDR3 reads CAISENYEQYF. The CDR3 region has the DNA TGTGCCATCAGTGAGAACTACGAGCAGTACTTC.

The rearrangement joins TRBV7-2 to TRBJ2-7; D is uncertain. Germline V gene lookup returns CDR1 SGHTA and CDR2 FQGNSA. Trimming cost V 3 bases and J 2 bases, with 5 bases left between them. The CDR3 loop spans 12 amino acids. The CDR3 bases are TGTGCCAGCAGCTTTGGACCCTACGAGCAGTACTTC. This encodes CASSFGPYEQYF.

The chain carries TRBV6-5 and TRBJ2-4, with 7 bases matching TRBD1. This CDR3 is 15 amino acids long. In germline, CDR1 is MNHEY, CDR2 SVGAGI. J lost 7 bases, V lost 4 bases, and 10 bases had no gene match. The CDR3 loop reads CASSSTTVTGNIQYF. The CDR3 coding sequence is TGTGCCAGCAGTTCTACCACCGTGACAGGGAACATTCAGTACTTC.

This chain uses TRBV6-1 with TRBJ2-5, with TRBD2 identical over 8 bases. CDR1 and CDR2 from the germline V gene are MNHNS and SASEGT. J was trimmed by 2 bases and V by 8 bases; bases with no gene match: 7. The CDR3 has 14 residues. The DNA of the CDR3 is TGTGCCAGCGGAGCGGGGGACATACAAGAGACCCAGTACTTC. Protein: CASGAGDIQETQYF.

The V gene is TRBV20-1, the J gene TRBJ2-2, with 9 bases fitting TRBD2. The CDR3 totals 15 residues. V was pared by 3 bases and J by 4 bases, with 6 bases of the junction left unmatched. The germline V gene has CDR1 DFQATT and CDR2 SNEGSKA (reference sequence). The DNA of the CDR3 is TGCAGTGCTAGTAGGTTAGCGGGGGCCACCGGGGAGCTGTTTTTT. Amino acid sequence: CSASRLAGATGELFF.

This rearrangement joins TRBV5-1 to TRBJ2-5; a possible D gene is TRBD2 (6 bases). Germline lookup yields CDR1 SGHRS and CDR2 YFSETQ. There are 14 residues in the CDR3. Trimming pared 4 bases from V and 5 bases from J, leaving 15 bases between. CDR3 protein: CASSPPGGMETQYF. Written as DNA, the CDR3 is TGCGCCAGCAGCCCTCCTGGAGGGATGGAGACCCAGTACTTC.

The chain combines TRBV20-1 with TRBJ1-2; 11 positions match TRBD1. Unmatched junction bases numbered 5, after V lost 3 bases and J lost 2 bases. The CDR3 is 15 amino acids. In germline, CDR1 is DFQATT, CDR2 SNEGSKA (reference sequence). The CDR3 region has the DNA TGCAGTGCTAGCGGACAGGGGGCAGTCAACTATGGCTACACCTTC. This gives the protein CSASGQGAVNYGYTF.

The genes are TRBV15 and TRBJ2-5; 7 bases fit TRBD1. V shed 5 bases, J shed 4 bases, and the junction held 10 bases outside the gene matches. The germline V gene has CDR1 LNHNV and CDR2 YYDKDF (reference sequence). The CDR3 runs 15 residues. Here the CDR3 DNA reads TGTGCCACCAGCTTTCAGACAGGGACGCGAGAGACCCAGTACTTC. This translates into CATSFQTGTRETQYF.

V and J are TRBV7-9 and TRBJ2-1; TRBD2 aligns across 9 bases. Germline V lookup: CDR1 SEHNR, CDR2 FQNEAQ (reference sequence). V dropped 4 bases and J dropped 4; count of bases not matched to a gene: 5. The CDR3 length is 15 residues. The CDR3 protein is CASSSRGGAYNEQFF. Written as DNA, the CDR3 is TGTGCCAGCAGCTCGCGGGGGGGGGCGTACAATGAGCAGTTCTTC.

The rearrangement uses TRBV5-1 and TRBJ1-2; D gene ambiguous. The ends were cut back, 4 bases at V and 4 bases at J, with 17 bases in the middle. Germline assignment: CDR1 SGHRS and CDR2 YFSETQ. The CDR3 covers 15 residues. This CDR3 is CASSQAQTLLYGYTF. The CDR3 coding sequence is TGCGCCAGCAGCCAGGCACAGACCTTACTCTATGGCTACACCTTC.

The genes are TRBV12-5 and TRBJ1-2; 7 bases are a match to TRBD1. Germline trimming cut 5 bases from V and 3 bases from J; bases unmatched to any gene: 9. Germline V gives CDR1 LGHNT, CDR2 FRNRAP. The CDR3 spans 15 residues. CDR3 protein: CASGLEDRSYYGYTF. The CDR3 DNA is TGTGCTAGTGGTCTAGAGGACAGGAGCTACTATGGCTACACCTTC.